Listed below are T cell receptor delta chains from one sample, sequenced in a study of DNA immune sequencing with unique molecular identifiers. TCRdb ran CATT on the multiplex PCR reads. The sample includes around 700 delta-chain clones, more than 10% of them seen just once. Material for sequencing was gamma-delta T cells from PBMCs. These receptors were taken from a human donor in good health. Each CDR3 is given with its conserved first and last residue. The D gene is left open where the match is weak. Size tells how often a clone was seen (once, few, many) or the class of an expanded clone, and some rows leave it out.

size,length,D,J,V,DNA,CDR3
large,18,TRDD3,TRDJ3,TRDV2,TGTGCCTGTGACGGAGTGGGGGATACTTCCTGGGACACCCGACAGATGTTTTTC,CACDGVGDTSWDTRQMFF
large,20,.,TRDJ3,TRDV2,TGTGCCTGTGACACCGTCAAGCCGGGCCGTGATTCCTGGGACACCCGACAGATGTTTTTC,CACDTVKPGRDSWDTRQMFF
medium-sized,19,TRDD3,TRDJ1,TRDV2,TGTGCCTGTGACCCCCTCTACGGATGGGGGGATACGCGTTCCGATAAACTCATCTTT,CACDPLYGWGDTRSDKLIF
medium-sized,18,TRDD3,TRDJ1,TRDV2,TGTGCCTGTGACACCGTCGGCAGCGGGGGGATAAACGGCGATAAACTCATCTTT,CACDTVGSGGINGDKLIF
medium-sized,17,.,TRDJ1,TRAV29/DV5,TGTGCAGCAAGCGCGCTCCTACCAGATACGGGAACCGATAAACTCATCTTT,CAASALLPDTGTDKLIF
medium-sized,16,TRDD3,TRDJ1,TRDV2,TGTGCCTGTGACACCGTGGGGGGATTACGCACCGATAAACTCATCTTT,CACDTVGGLRTDKLIF
medium-sized,17,TRDD3,TRDJ1,TRDV2,TGTGCCTGTGACTCAATTACTGGGGGATCTGACACCGATAAACTCATCTTT,CACDSITGGSDTDKLIF
.,19,.,TRDJ1,TRDV1,TGTGCTCTTGGGGAACTTTCTCTCTCTCGCACAGTATACACCGATAAACTCATCTTT,CALGELSLSRTVYTDKLIF
medium-sized,22,TRDD3,TRDJ1,TRDV3,TGTGCCTTTAGACACGGGTATTTATACCGACTACTGGGGGATAGGGGCACCGATAAACTCATCTTT,CAFRHGYLYRLLGDRGTDKLIF
medium-sized,18,TRDD3,TRDJ1,TRDV1,TGTGCTCTTGGGGACCAAGCTCCCCTTATTGGGGGATACACGGGACTCATCTTT,CALGDQAPLIGGYTGLIF
medium-sized,19,TRDD3,TRDJ1,TRDV1,TGTGCTCTTGGGGGGATTGGGGGATACGCGTCCCGTACAATCGATAAACTCATCTTT,CALGGIGGYASRTIDKLIF
medium-sized,19,.,TRDJ1,TRDV2,TGTGCCTGTGACACCCTCCCGACAAATGGGGGCCAATTTGCGGATAAACTCATCTTT,CACDTLPTNGGQFADKLIF
medium-sized,17,.,TRDJ1,TRDV1,TGTGCTCTTGGGGAACTTTGGGGCCTACACCCGACCGATAAACTCATCTTT,CALGELWGLHPTDKLIF
large,20,TRDD3,TRDJ3,TRDV2,TGTGCCTGTGACACCGGTTGGGGGGATTCGAGCTCCTGGGACACCCGACAGATGTTTTTC,CACDTGWGDSSSWDTRQMFF
few,20,TRDD3,TRDJ1,TRDV2,TGTGCCTGTGACCCCCTACGTACTGGGGGTCGAGCCAAGTACACCGATAAACTCATCTTT,CACDPLRTGGRAKYTDKLIF
few,16,TRDD3,TRDJ1,TRDV2,TGTGCCTGTGACGCGTTACTGGGGGGGTACACCGATAAACTCATCTTT,CACDALLGGYTDKLIF
few,19,TRDD3,TRDJ3,TRDV3,TGTGCCTTTTCCTACTGGGGGATCGTTAGCTCCTGGGACGCCCGACAGATGTTTTTC,CAFSYWGIVSSWDARQMFF
.,18,TRDD3,TRDJ1,TRDV2,TGTGCCTGTGACCCACGCGTACTGGGGGATCCATACACCGATAAACTCATCTTT,CACDPRVLGDPYTDKLIF
medium-sized,17,TRDD3,TRDJ1,TRDV2,TGTGCCTGTGACGGCCTCCACCACGAGGACTGGGGCGCTAAACTCATCTTT,CACDGLHHEDWGAKLIF
large,22,TRDD3,TRDJ1,TRDV2,TGTGCCGCTAAGAGCCTTCCTACCTCACTGGGGGATAAAGAAGGCCACACCGATAAACTCATCTTT,CAAKSLPTSLGDKEGHTDKLIF
.,20,TRDD3,TRDJ1,TRDV1,TGTGCTCTTGGGGAACCTCTACTCCCGTACTGGGGGGCGTACACCGATAAACTCATCTTT,CALGEPLLPYWGAYTDKLIF
few,24,TRDD3,TRDJ1,TRDV1,TGTGCTCTTGGGGAACCCGCAGCACCATCCCACTGTACTGGGGGATACGCGTACACCGATAAACTCATCTTT,CALGEPAAPSHCTGGYAYTDKLIF
.,21,TRDD3,TRDJ1,TRDV1,TGTGCTCTTGGGGAACTGACCCGGGTCGTACTGGGGGACGCGTACACCGATAAACTCATCTTT,CALGELTRVVLGDAYTDKLIF
large,21,TRDD3,TRDJ3,TRDV2,TGTGCCTGTGACACCGTGGAACTGGGGGATCCCAGCTCCTGGGACACCCGACAGATGTTTTTC,CACDTVELGDPSSWDTRQMFF
.,17,TRDD3,TRDJ1,TRDV1,TGTGCTCTTGGGGTAATATCGGGGATACGCGGGACCGATAAACTCATCTTT,CALGVISGIRGTDKLIF
.,14,.,TRDJ1,TRDV2,TGTGCCTGTGACACCGTGGGAGCCACCGATAAACTCATCTTT,CACDTVGATDKLIF
large,25,TRDD2,TRDJ1,TRAV38-2/DV8,TGTGCTTATAGGAGCGCGGGCGCCTTGCCTTCCTACGTCTGGTGGGGGGCTACCTCCGGCGATAAACTCATCTTT,CAYRSAGALPSYVWWGATSGDKLIF
medium-sized,16,TRDD3,TRDJ1,TRDV2,TGTGCCTGTGACACCCTGGGGGATACGGTCACCGATAAACTCATCTTT,CACDTLGDTVTDKLIF
few,17,TRDD3,TRDJ1,TRDV2,TGTGCCTGTGACACGGCGGTACTGGGGGATACGTTGAAGAAACTCATCTTT,CACDTAVLGDTLKKLIF